One and the same sample provided the 16 T cell receptor beta chains below, sequenced in a study of cytomegalovirus exposure and HLA in healthy donors. The PCR contained 60 Vbeta and 13 Jbeta primers. Some clones are missing from TCRdb's copy, which holds only in-frame ones; the method was immunoSEQ multiplex PCR. The data hold more than 150,000 clones, with more than 60% observed a single time. Sequencing input: PBMCs. Receptors were obtained from a man aged 18 to 35 in good health and CMV-seronegative.

The chain carries TRBV4-3 and TRBJ2-5; the match to TRBD1 covers 7 bases. J gave up 5 bases and V 0 bases, and 18 bases lay outside the gene matches. This CDR3 contains 19 residues. Looked up from germline, CDR1 is LGHNA and CDR2 is YSLEER. In DNA, the CDR3 is TGCGCCAGCAGCCAAGATCCGCCAGGGGGACAGATTGGGCGGGAGACCCAGTACTTC. This encodes CASSQDPPGGQIGRETQYF.

The chain combines TRBV27 with TRBJ1-5, with TRBD1 matching 7 bases. The CDR3 consists of 17 residues. Germline CDR1 reads MNHEY; CDR2 reads SMNVEV (reference sequence). V dropped 5 bases and J dropped 0; count of bases not matched to a gene: 10. CDR3 nucleotide sequence: TGTGCCAGCAGTAAAACGGGACAGTTTTATAGCAATCAGCCCCAGCATTTT. It is translated as CASSKTGQFYSNQPQHF.

The chain links TRBV4-2 to TRBJ2-1; a possible D gene is TRBD2 (5 bases). V lost 4 bases and J lost 9, with 13 bases in between. The CDR3 runs to 13 residues. Germline CDR1 and CDR2: LGHNA and YNFKEQ. CDR3 nucleotides: TGTGCCAGCAGCCGCCCGGGAACTAGTGAGCAGTTCTTC. It specifies CASSRPGTSEQFF.

The sample holds one count of this clone. The J gene is TRBJ2-7, the V gene TRBV10-3; maybe TRBD2 (5 bases). V lost 0 bases to trimming and J lost 0 bases, with 12 bases between them. This CDR3 is 16 amino acids long. Germline assignment: CDR1 ENHRY and CDR2 SYGVKD. CDR3: CAISESSRAISYEQYF. The DNA for the CDR3 is TGTGCCATCAGTGAGTCGTCGCGGGCCATCTCCTACGAGCAGTACTTC.

Concerning this clone itself: This sample also contains other DNA sequences that code for the same CDR3. The chain links TRBV6-6 to TRBJ2-7; 8 bases are a match to TRBD2. Trimming removed 7 bases from V and 0 bases from J; junction bases left unmatched: 8. This CDR3 region has 15 residues. The V gene's germline CDR1 is MNHNY and CDR2 SVGAGI (reference sequence). The CDR3 region is CASIFSAGGSYEQYF. The CDR3 DNA sequence: TGTGCCAGCATATTCTCGGCGGGGGGCTCCTACGAGCAGTACTTC.

The DNA of the CDR3 is TGTGCCAGCAGCCGGGACAGGTGGGGTAACACTGAAGCTTTCTTT. It is translated as CASSRDRWGNTEAFF. The rearrangement uses TRBV7-9 and TRBJ1-1; 8 positions agree with TRBD1. Per the germline V gene, CDR1 is SEHNR and CDR2 is FQNEAQ (reference sequence). Trimming removed 5 bases from V and 2 bases from J; junction bases left unmatched: 7. The CDR3 totals 15 residues.

CDR3 region: CASNRFSTDTQYF. The CDR3 DNA sequence: TGTGCCAGTAACCGGTTTAGCACAGATACGCAGTATTTT. The rearrangement joins TRBV19 to TRBJ2-3; D ambiguous. Germline-derived CDR1 and CDR2 are LNHDA and SQIVND (reference sequence). The CDR3 covers 13 residues. Trimming stripped 7 bases from V and 0 bases from J, with 8 bases between.

This clone has a handful of counts. The genes are TRBV2 and TRBJ2-3; TRBD1 aligns across 8 bases. CDR3 size: 13 residues. Germline trimming cut 2 bases from V and 6 bases from J; bases unmatched to any gene: 1. CDR1 and CDR2 (germline): SNHLY, FYNNEI. The CDR3 DNA reads TGTGCCAGCAGTGAACAGGGGGCCGATACGCAGTATTTT. Translation gives CASSEQGADTQYF.

This sequence joins TRBV7-9 and TRBJ1-1; a weak D match, TRBD1 (5 bases). CDR1 and CDR2 from the germline V gene are SEHNR and FQNEAQ (reference sequence). With 1 base removed from V and 1 base from J, the gap between germline ends came to 10 bases. The CDR3 loop spans 15 amino acids. The CDR3 coding sequence is TGTGCCAGCAGCTTAGATGGACACCGGAACACTGAAGCTTTCTTT. Protein sequence: CASSLDGHRNTEAFF.

V gene TRBV7-8 combines with J gene TRBJ2-7, with D perhaps matching TRBD2 (6 bases). V gave up 4 bases and J gave up 2 bases, with 12 bases separating them. The CDR3 loop spans 14 amino acids. Germline CDR1 is SGHVS and CDR2 is FQNEAQ. The CDR3: CASSSNPGAYEQYF. In DNA, the CDR3 is TGTGCCAGCAGCTCCAACCCGGGAGCCTACGAGCAGTACTTC.

This rearrangement joins TRBV4-2 to TRBJ2-3; no firm D call. Germline V gene lookup returns CDR1 LGHNA and CDR2 YNFKEQ. This CDR3 region has 14 residues. Trimming pared 1 base from V and 1 base from J, leaving 6 bases between. CDR3 sequence reads: CASSQGARTDTQYF. The CDR3 DNA reads TGTGCCAGCAGCCAAGGGGCTCGCACAGATACGCAGTATTTT.

This clone was recorded a few times. The V gene is TRBV19, the J gene TRBJ1-2; 7 bases are shared with TRBD1. Germline V gene data show CDR1 as LNHDA and CDR2 as SQIVND (reference sequence). The CDR3 runs to 15 residues. V lost 5 bases, J lost 0 bases, and 6 bases stayed unmatched. The CDR3 is CASSQVDRTNYGYTF. Written as DNA, the CDR3 is TGTGCCAGTAGTCAGGTGGACAGGACTAACTATGGCTACACCTTC.

The gene calls are TRBV5-6 and TRBJ2-1; tentative D call: TRBD1 (5 bases). V lost 4 bases, J lost 3 bases, and 17 bases lay in between. CDR3 length equals 16 residues. CDR1 and CDR2 (germline): SGHDT, YYEEEE. The CDR3 DNA sequence: TGTGCCAGCAGCCTCTTGTGGGGCCAAGACTACAATGAGCAGTTCTTC. It yields the protein CASSLLWGQDYNEQFF.

In its sample, this clone was seen a few times. The gene calls are TRBV28 and TRBJ1-5; no clear D gene. The ends were cut back, 3 bases at V and 2 bases at J, with 11 bases in the middle. Germline CDR1 is MDHEN and CDR2 is SYDVKM. The CDR3 consists of 15 residues. The CDR3 DNA reads as TGTGCCAGCAGTTTCCTGAGCGGTGGCAATCAGCCCCAGCATTTT. It yields the protein CASSFLSGGNQPQHF.

The genes are TRBV7-3 and TRBJ2-3; D uncertain. Germline values: CDR1 SGHTA, CDR2 FQGTGA. This CDR3 has 14 amino acids. V was clipped by 5 bases and J by 0 bases, with 9 bases between them. CDR3 nucleotide sequence: TGTGCCAGCAGCCCCTCCCGGAGCACAGATACGCAGTATTTT. Its protein product is CASSPSRSTDTQYF.

V usage is TRBV5-1 and J usage is TRBJ2-3, with 7 bases that match TRBD1. CDR1 is SGHRS, CDR2 YFSETQ, per germline. V was clipped by 1 base and J by 4 bases; unmatched bases: 6. The CDR3 covers 15 residues. The CDR3 DNA reads TGCGCCAGCAGCTTGCAGGGAAGGGGGCCAGATACGCAGTATTTT. It translates to CASSLQGRGPDTQYF.